The 13 T cell receptor beta chains in this list originate from one sample, sequenced in a study of T-cell reconstitution after alpha-beta-depleted transplantation in children. Preparation of the TCRbeta library used unique molecular identifiers. One entry per CDR3 protein results from TCRdb running MiXCR on the PCR reads. The sample contains 97,000 or so distinct CDR3 sequences, roughly 6% of which appear only once. The sequencing used PBMCs, mostly from graft donor cells, collected 60 days after TCRalphabeta/CD19-depleted stem cell transplant. Every receptor here comes from a female patient aged 2-15 years who had a stem cell transplant for Fanconi anemia, so the T cells may come from the graft donor.

This clonotype has a handful of counts. CDR3 bases: TGTGCCAGCAGTTACTCCATAGGAGGCACTGAAGCTTTCTTT. It encodes CASSYSIGGTEAFF. The chain combines TRBV6-5 with TRBJ1-1; the D is unclear. In germline, CDR1 is MNHEY, CDR2 SVGAGI. There are 14 residues in the CDR3. The ends were cut back, 0 bases at V and 4 bases at J, with 9 bases in the middle.

V is TRBV20-1 and J is TRBJ2-5; D gene uncertain. The CDR3 contains 14 residues. Trimming took 2 bases from V and 0 from J, leaving 10 bases between them. CDR1 is DFQATT, CDR2 SNEGSKA, per germline (reference sequence). In DNA form, the CDR3 reads TGCAGTGCTAGACAGGTGGTCTACCAAGAGACCCAGTACTTC. It codes for CSARQVVYQETQYF.

Many counts were recorded for this clonotype. This rearrangement joins TRBV29-1 to TRBJ1-2; D is uncertain. V dropped 4 bases and J dropped 1 base, with 13 bases sitting between them. Germline CDR1 reads SQVTM; CDR2 reads ANQGSEA. The CDR3 is 14 residues long. The chain's CDR3 is CSVGLDGLNYGYTF. The DNA of the CDR3 is TGCAGCGTTGGTCTGGACGGACTTAACTATGGCTACACCTTC.

This clonotype was picked up many times. V and J are TRBV2 and TRBJ2-5, with D possibly being TRBD1 (5 bases). V shed 3 bases and J shed 2 bases, with 7 bases lying between them. The CDR3 is made up of 13 amino acids. From germline, CDR1 is SNHLY and CDR2 FYNNEI. The CDR3, as DNA: TGTGCCAGCAGTGAGGGGCGGCAAGAGACCCAGTACTTC. Translated, it gives CASSEGRQETQYF.

The sample holds many counts of this clonotype. The chain employs TRBV27 and TRBJ2-2; perhaps TRBD1 as D (5 bases). The CDR3 covers 15 residues. Germline-derived CDR1 and CDR2 are MNHEY and SMNVEV (reference sequence). Trimming removed 5 bases from V and 2 bases from J, with 12 bases in between. The CDR3 here is CASSRQILNTGELFF. CDR3 sequence (DNA): TGTGCCAGCAGTAGACAGATCCTTAACACCGGGGAGCTGTTTTTT.

This clonotype was seen repeatedly, ten times or more. The DNA for the CDR3 is TGTGCCAGCAGCTTAAGGGCGGGGATGCCTGAAGCTTTCTTT. It translates to CASSLRAGMPEAFF. The chain combines TRBV7-9 with TRBJ1-1, with D hard to call. This CDR3 is 14 amino acids long. Germline loops: CDR1 SEHNR, CDR2 FQNEAQ (reference sequence). V was cut by 2 bases and J by 6 bases, with 13 bases left in between.

This clonotype has a count of ten or more. This chain joins TRBV20-1 and TRBJ2-1, with D possibly TRBD2 on 5 matching bases. The CDR3 spans 12 residues. From germline, CDR1 is DFQATT and CDR2 SNEGSKA (reference sequence). V gave up 0 bases and J gave up 8 bases, with 8 bases separating them. The CDR3 bases are TGCAGTGCTAGAGATCCTAGCCATGAGCAGTTCTTC. This sequence encodes CSARDPSHEQFF.

This clonotype was recorded many times. The chain has TRBV7-2 and TRBJ1-1; D remains unclear. This CDR3 has 11 residues. CDR1 and CDR2 from the germline V gene are SGHTA and FQGNSA. Trimming took off 8 bases at V and 8 bases at J, with 12 bases between the two ends. The CDR3 DNA reads TGTGCCAGCGGCCACACCGGCGAAGCTTTCTTT. Its translation: CASGHTGEAFF.

The table lists this clonotype with a few counts. The rearrangement joins TRBV9 to TRBJ2-2, with 7 positions matching TRBD1. This CDR3 has 14 amino acids. From germline, CDR1 is SGDLS and CDR2 YYNGEE. The V segment lost 5 bases and the J segment 1 base; nucleotides outside the gene matches: 2. The CDR3 region is CASSRQGNTGELFF. Here the CDR3 DNA reads TGTGCCAGCAGTCGACAGGGGAACACCGGGGAGCTGTTTTTT. The entire variable domain, with the rest obtained from reference TRBV9 and TRBJ2-2, is as follows: DSGVTQTPKHLITATGQRVTLRCSPRSGDLSVYWYQQSLDQGLQFLIQYYNGEERAKGNILERFSAQQFPDLHSELNLSSLELGDSALYFCASSRQGNTGELFFGEGSRLTVL.

This clonotype appeared many times. The chain employs TRBV7-2 and TRBJ2-2; D ambiguous. V lost 4 bases and J 0 bases, leaving 6 bases between the germline ends. The CDR3 extends over 14 amino acids. The germline V gene encodes CDR1 SGHTA and CDR2 FQGNSA. The chain's CDR3 is CASSSYPNTGELFF. CDR3 DNA: TGTGCCAGCAGCTCGTACCCGAACACCGGGGAGCTGTTTTTT.

The sample holds a few counts of this clonotype. The CDR3 bases are TGTGCCAGCTCACCATTAGGGGGGGCGCGCCTCAGTGAGCAGTTCTTC. Its translation: CASSPLGGARLSEQFF. The rearrangement uses TRBV18 and TRBJ2-1; TRBD2 is a possible D gene (7 bases). This CDR3 spans 16 amino acids. Trimming cost V 2 bases and J 9 bases, with 20 bases left between them. Germline CDR1 is KGHSH and CDR2 is LQKENI. The entire variable domain, with the rest obtained from reference TRBV18 and TRBJ2-1, is as follows: NAGVMQNPRHLVRRRGQEARLRCSPMKGHSHVYWYRQLPEEGLKFMVYLQKENIIDESGMPKERFSAEFPKEGPSILRIQQVVRGDSAAYFCASSPLGGARLSEQFFGPGTRLTVL.

This chain connects TRBV2 to TRBJ2-5; a possible D gene is TRBD2 (5 bases). Trimming removed 7 bases at V and 3 bases at J, with 12 bases between. Germline V gene data show CDR1 as SNHLY and CDR2 as FYNNEI. The CDR3 covers 13 residues. CDR3 DNA sequence: TGTGCCAGCAACTATCAGAGGGAAGAGACCCAGTACTTC. Protein product: CASNYQREETQYF.

This clonotype occurred a few times. The chain carries TRBV3-1 and TRBJ2-7; D is possibly TRBD2 (6 bases). CDR1 and CDR2 (germline): LGHDT, YNNKEL (reference sequence). Trimming pared 0 bases from V and 2 bases from J, leaving 17 bases between. The CDR3 extends over 17 amino acids. The CDR3 protein is CASSQDQIAVAAYEQYF. The CDR3 region has the DNA TGTGCCAGCAGCCAAGATCAGATTGCGGTAGCGGCCTACGAGCAGTACTTC.